This entry lists 24 T cell receptor beta chains sequenced from one sample in a study of blood T cells in healthy people across ages. Then a second PCR, running roughly 7 to 11 cycles, was carried out with a sample-barcoded 5' primer and a J-beta primer mix. TCRdb used MiXCR to reprocess the 5' RACE reads, holding one entry per CDR3 protein. The sample yields approximately 800,000 distinct CDR3 sequences, 55% to 70% seen once. The sequenced sample consisted of blood. These receptors came from a man aged 25-45 years in good health.

This sequence joins TRBV12-3 or TRBV12-4 and TRBJ1-5; 11 bases map to TRBD1. V was clipped by 5 bases and J by 4 bases; unmatched bases: 7. This CDR3 has 16 residues. CDR3 sequence: CASSNGQGAWNQPQHF. Written as DNA, the CDR3 is TGTGCCAGCAGTAATGGACAGGGGGCTTGGAATCAGCCCCAGCATTTT.

A few counts support this clonotype. The V gene is TRBV7-3, the J gene TRBJ2-7; possibly TRBD1 or TRBD2 for D (5 bases each). CDR1 is SGHTA and CDR2 is FQGTGA in the germline V gene. This CDR3 is 13 amino acids long. Deletions cut 3 bases from V and 5 bases from J, with 11 bases between. The CDR3 sequence: CASSLGDAHEQYF. In nucleotides, the CDR3 is TGTGCCAGCAGCTTGGGGGACGCCCACGAGCAGTACTTC.

The J gene is TRBJ2-3, the V gene TRBV20-1; D may be TRBD2 (6 bases). Trimming shortened V by 4 bases and J by 1 base, and 9 bases separated the two germline ends. Germline loops: CDR1 DFQATT, CDR2 SNEGSKA (reference sequence). The CDR3 loop spans 13 amino acids. The CDR3 DNA reads as TGCAGTGCTAAAGGGACTGGCACAGATACGCAGTATTTT. It is translated as CSAKGTGTDTQYF.

The rearrangement uses TRBV27 and TRBJ1-4; D unclear. The CDR3 length is 14 residues. Deletions cut 8 bases from V and 3 bases from J, with 13 bases between. CDR1 is MNHEY and CDR2 is SMNVEV in the germline V gene (reference sequence). CDR3 sequence (DNA): TGTGCCAGCCGATCTCTACCACCTAATGAAAAACTGTTTTTT. Protein: CASRSLPPNEKLFF.

The chain is built from TRBV15 and TRBJ2-1; D tentatively fits TRBD1 or TRBD2 (5 bases each). V was trimmed by 2 bases and J by 4 bases, leaving 12 bases between them. Germline V gene data show CDR1 as LNHNV and CDR2 as YYDKDF (reference sequence). The CDR3 totals 15 residues. CDR3 amino acids: CATSRIAEGYNEQFF. The CDR3 DNA follows: TGTGCCACCAGCAGAATAGCAGAGGGGTACAATGAGCAGTTCTTC.

This clonotype has just a few counts. This rearrangement joins TRBV5-1 to TRBJ1-5, with TRBD1 matching 7 bases. V lost 0 bases and J lost 2; bases outside the gene matches: 2. This CDR3 region has 15 residues. Germline V CDR1 and CDR2: SGHRS, YFSETQ. DNA for the CDR3: TGCGCCAGCAGCTTGGGAGGACAGGGCAATCAGCCCCAGCATTTT. Its protein product is CASSLGGQGNQPQHF.

This clonotype was recorded a few times. The chain recombines TRBV29-1 with TRBJ2-3, with 7 bases lining up with TRBD1. V shed 1 base and J 6 bases; nucleotides not matched to a gene: 10. Germline V CDR1 and CDR2: SQVTM, ANQGSEA. The CDR3 runs 15 residues. The CDR3 loop is CSVEVTGAGVDTQYF. CDR3 DNA sequence: TGCAGCGTTGAAGTCACAGGGGCCGGGGTCGATACGCAGTATTTT.

The V gene is TRBV13, the J gene TRBJ2-1; TRBD2 matches 7 bases. TRBJ2-7 explains the end of the DNA better; the J call may be wrong. The CDR3 has 17 residues. The germline V gene has CDR1 PRHDT and CDR2 FYEKMQ (reference sequence). CDR3 sequence (DNA): TGTGCCAGCAGCACCTCCGGCATGGGGGGTACTAGCGACGAGCAGTACTTC. Translated: CASSTSGMGGTSDEQYF.

The V call is TRBV25-1, the J call TRBJ1-1; a weak D match, TRBD1 (6 bases). CDR3 size: 13 residues. Germline V gene lookup returns CDR1 MGHDK and CDR2 SYGVNS. V lost 7 bases to trimming and J lost 3 bases, with 12 bases between them. For the CDR3, the DNA is TGTGCCAGCAAAAAACAGGGTGACACTGAAGCTTTCTTT. This translates into CASKKQGDTEAFF.

The chain uses TRBV10-3 and TRBJ2-3; TRBD2 agrees at 7 bases. V was pared by 6 bases and J by 4 bases, with 7 bases of the junction left unmatched. This CDR3 has 14 amino acids. Germline CDR1 ENHRY, CDR2 SYGVKD. This CDR3 reads CAISPGTSADTQYF. The CDR3 region has the DNA TGTGCCATCAGCCCCGGAACTAGCGCAGATACGCAGTATTTT.

The chain combines TRBV20-1 with TRBJ2-1; 8 positions match TRBD2. This CDR3 is built from 14 residues. Unmatched junction bases numbered 7, after V lost 5 bases and J lost 4 bases. The germline gives CDR1 DFQATT, CDR2 SNEGSKA (reference sequence). In DNA, the CDR3 is TGCAGTGCTCGACTAGCGCTAACATACAATGAGCAGTTCTTC. This translates into CSARLALTYNEQFF.

The chain has TRBV7-2 and TRBJ2-7; 12 bases are a match to TRBD2. The V gene end was trimmed by 5 bases and the J gene end by 1 base; junction bases not matched to a gene: 6. Germline CDR1 and CDR2: SGHTA and FQGNSA. The CDR3 sequence is 16 residues long. CDR3 sequence: CASSTTSGSVSYEQYF. CDR3 sequence (DNA): TGTGCCAGCAGCACGACTAGCGGGAGCGTTTCCTACGAGCAGTACTTC.

The chain carries TRBV4-2 and TRBJ2-7; the match to TRBD2 covers 10 bases. J gave up 2 bases and V 3 bases, and 4 bases lay outside the gene matches. The CDR3 consists of 15 residues. Germline CDR1 and CDR2: LGHNA and YNFKEQ. DNA of the CDR3: TGTGCCAGCAGCCATGGACTAGCGGTTGCCTACGAGCAGTACTTC. Its translation is CASSHGLAVAYEQYF.

The rearrangement uses TRBV15 and TRBJ2-4; D is undetermined. TRBJ2-7 explains the end of the DNA better; the J call may be wrong. CDR3 size: 17 residues. The germline V gene encodes CDR1 LNHNV and CDR2 YYDKDF (reference sequence). This chain's CDR3 is CATSRDRPRSPLYEQYF. As DNA, the CDR3 is TGTGCCACCAGCAGAGATCGACCGAGGTCTCCACTCTACGAGCAGTACTTC.

Many counts were recorded for this clonotype. V is TRBV7-2 and J is TRBJ2-7; 13 positions match TRBD2. CDR1 and CDR2 (germline): SGHTA, FQGNSA. V lost 5 bases, J lost 3 bases, and 7 bases stayed unmatched. This CDR3 is 16 amino acids long. The DNA of the CDR3 is TGTGCCAGCAGCACCCGGACTAGCGGGAGAATCTACGAGCAGTACTTC. This gives the protein CASSTRTSGRIYEQYF.

The CDR3, as DNA: TGTGCCAGCAGTTCCAGCGGGGCGGGGGGGCGTTACGAGCAGTACTTC. Its translation is CASSSSGAGGRYEQYF. The rearrangement joins TRBV7-2 to TRBJ2-7; 9 positions match TRBD2. Germline lookup yields CDR1 SGHTA and CDR2 FQGNSA. Trimming cost V 6 bases and J 4 bases; bases outside gene matches: 13. The CDR3 is made up of 16 amino acids.

CDR3 loop: CASSPGTSRNQPQHF. In nucleotides, the CDR3 is TGTGCCAGCAGCCCGGGGACATCGAGAAATCAGCCCCAGCATTTT. The genes are TRBV7-2 and TRBJ1-5, with D maybe TRBD1 (6 bases). The V end lost 5 bases, the J end lost 4 bases, and 15 bases lay between the germline ends. Germline CDR1 reads SGHTA; CDR2 reads FQGNSA. This CDR3 contains 15 residues.

V is TRBV27 and J is TRBJ2-5; D remains ambiguous. Per germline, CDR1 MNHEY and CDR2 SMNVEV (reference sequence). CDR3 length equals 13 residues. The germline V and J ends were trimmed by 7 bases and 1 base, with 10 bases remaining between them. CDR3 residues: CASKEQGQETQYF. DNA of the CDR3: TGTGCCAGCAAAGAACAAGGCCAAGAGACCCAGTACTTC.

This clonotype was found a few times. This sequence joins TRBV10-3 and TRBJ2-5; TRBD2 agrees at 12 bases. The DNA end is more similar to TRBJ2-7, so the J call may be wrong. Germline lookup yields CDR1 ENHRY and CDR2 SYGVKD. This CDR3 has 14 residues. The CDR3 DNA reads TGTGCCATCAGTGAGCTAGCGGGAGGGTACGAGCAGTACTTC. It is translated as CAISELAGGYEQYF.

This clonotype appeared a few times. This chain connects TRBV12-3 or TRBV12-4 to TRBJ1-2; D is uncertain. The CDR3 length is 13 residues. V dropped 3 bases and J dropped 5 bases, with 10 bases sitting between them. The CDR3 region has the DNA TGTGCCAGCAGTTTGGGCGCGGATTATGGCTACACCTTC. Encoded protein: CASSLGADYGYTF.

This sequence joins TRBV7-2 and TRBJ2-1, with D maybe TRBD2 (6 bases). With 5 bases removed from V and 3 bases from J, the gap between germline ends came to 14 bases. CDR3 length: 15 amino acids. Germline V CDR1 and CDR2: SGHTA, FQGNSA. CDR3 loop: CASSPRRGVYNEQFF. In DNA form, the CDR3 reads TGTGCCAGCAGCCCGCGGCGGGGCGTCTACAATGAGCAGTTCTTC.

The sample holds a few counts of this clonotype. The V gene is TRBV7-9, the J gene TRBJ1-2; D gene ambiguous. Germline V gives CDR1 SEHNR, CDR2 FQNEAQ (reference sequence). This CDR3 is built from 13 residues. V lost 1 base and J lost 4, with 7 bases in between. The CDR3 sequence is CASSLEFSYGYTF. CDR3 in DNA: TGTGCCAGCAGCTTAGAGTTCAGCTATGGCTACACCTTC.

CDR3 bases: TGCGCCAGCAGCCTTGGGGAGCTAGCGGGCACCGGGGAGCTGTTTTTT. Translating it yields CASSLGELAGTGELFF. V gene TRBV4-3 combines with J gene TRBJ2-2; 8 bases are shared with TRBD2. CDR3 length equals 16 residues. Germline CDR1 and CDR2: LGHNA and YSLEER. Losses at the gene ends were 4 bases for V and 4 bases for J; bases not matched to a gene: 8.

CDR3 sequence: CAISESWDGYTF. The DNA of the CDR3 is TGTGCCATCAGTGAGTCGTGGGATGGCTACACCTTC. The rearrangement links TRBV10-3 to TRBJ1-2; D uncertain. The CDR3 spans 12 residues. Per the germline V gene, CDR1 is ENHRY and CDR2 is SYGVKD. Trimming left V 0 bases short and J 6 bases short, with 5 bases between.